The T cell receptor beta chain described here comes from a study of blood T cell repertoires in COVID-19. Across the study: Sites across the United States, Italy and Spain contributed samples from acute and convalescent COVID-19. PBMCs, B-cell-depleted T cells, or T cells provided the cDNA or gDNA that made up the material.

Methods used by the authors: Nucleated cell number was recorded as an estimate derived from reference gene primer amplification. Produced via immunoSEQ multiplex PCR; TCRdb's table is partial and in-frame only. That table furnishes V, J and clone size, whereas the DNA furnished D and trimming. The table records more than 100,000 clones, 85% to 90% of them present only once. CDR3 length: 13 amino acids. With V trimmed by 3 bases and J by 3 bases, 1 base remained unmatched. The V gene's germline CDR1 is WNHNN and CDR2 SYGVQD (reference sequence). Sequenced sample: peripheral blood. The chain has TRBV10-1 and TRBJ1-2; TRBD1 agrees at 7 bases. The sequence came from a man in his fifties with active or convalescent COVID-19. The CDR3 DNA is TGCGCCAGCAGTGAAACAGGGGACTATGGCTACACCTTC. This encodes CASSETGDYGYTF.